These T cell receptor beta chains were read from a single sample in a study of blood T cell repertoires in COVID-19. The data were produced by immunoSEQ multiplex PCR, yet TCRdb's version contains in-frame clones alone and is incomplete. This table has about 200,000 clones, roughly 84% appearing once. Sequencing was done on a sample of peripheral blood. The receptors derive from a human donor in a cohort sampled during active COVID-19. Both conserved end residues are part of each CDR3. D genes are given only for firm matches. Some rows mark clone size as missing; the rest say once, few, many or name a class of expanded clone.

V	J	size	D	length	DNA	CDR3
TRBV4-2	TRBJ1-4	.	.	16	TGTGCCAGCAGCCAAGTGGGCCAATACGATAATGAAAAACTGTTTTTT	CASSQVGQYDNEKLFF
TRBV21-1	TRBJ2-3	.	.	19	TGTGCCAGCAGCAAAGGGGGAGAACAGGGGTTGATTTGCACAGATACGCAGTATTTT	CASSKGGEQGLICTDTQYF
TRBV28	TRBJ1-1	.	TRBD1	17	TGTGCCAGCAGGCACGGGGGGACAGGGGTTTTGTACACTGAAGCTTTCTTT	CASRHGGTGVLYTEAFF
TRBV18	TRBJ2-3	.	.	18	TGTGCCAGCTCACCACGGCTCATTGATGGCACAAACACAGATACGCAGTATTTT	CASSPRLIDGTNTDTQYF
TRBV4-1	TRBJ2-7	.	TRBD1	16	TGCGCCAGCAGCCGCCCTGGCGAGACAGGGGGCAAAGAGCAGTACTTC	CASSRPGETGGKEQYF
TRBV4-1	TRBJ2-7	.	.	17	TGCGCCAGCAGCCAAGACTCGGCGAGGTCCGTAAGGTACGAGCAGTACTTC	CASSQDSARSVRYEQYF
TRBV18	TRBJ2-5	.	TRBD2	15	TGTGCCAGCTCACCACCAGGGGCGGGAGGAGAGACCCAGTACTTC	CASSPPGAGGETQYF
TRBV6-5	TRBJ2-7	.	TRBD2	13	TGTGCCACCAATCCCGGGACTAGCGGGAGAGCGGACTTC	CATNPGTSGRADF
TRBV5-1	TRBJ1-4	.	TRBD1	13	TGCGCCAGCTCCGGGACAGGGTCTGAAAAACTGTTTTTT	CASSGTGSEKLFF
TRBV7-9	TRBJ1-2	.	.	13	TGTGCCAGCAGCTTACAGGGCAACTATGGCTACACCTTC	CASSLQGNYGYTF
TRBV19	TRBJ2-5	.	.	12	TGTGCCAGTAGTAGGTCAGGCGAGACCCAGTACTTC	CASSRSGETQYF
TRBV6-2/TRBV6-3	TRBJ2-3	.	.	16	TGTGCCAGCAGTTACTCGAGGGTCTTAAAGAGGGATACGCAGTATTTT	CASSYSRVLKRDTQYF
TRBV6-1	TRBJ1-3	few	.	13	TGTGCCAGCAGTGAAGTCGTCGGAAACACCATATATTTT	CASSEVVGNTIYF
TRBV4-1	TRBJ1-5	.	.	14	TGCGCCAGCAGCCAATTGCCAGGAGGGCAGCCCCAGCATTTT	CASSQLPGGQPQHF
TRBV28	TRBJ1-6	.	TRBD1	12	TGTGCCAGTGGACAGGGCCTGTTAACCCTCCACTTT	CASGQGLLTLHF
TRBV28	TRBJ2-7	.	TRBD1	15	TGTGCCAGCAGAGACCCCGGGACAGGGGGCTACGAGCAGTACTTC	CASRDPGTGGYEQYF
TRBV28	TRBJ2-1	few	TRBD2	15	TGTGCCAGCAGTTTCGGCGGGAGGCCGGATAATGAGCAGTTCTTC	CASSFGGRPDNEQFF
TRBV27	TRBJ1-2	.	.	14	TGTGCCAGCAGTTTACAGGGAGGAAGATATGGCTACACCTTC	CASSLQGGRYGYTF
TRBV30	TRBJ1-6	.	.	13	TGTGCCTGGAGTAGAGAGGGAGGATCACCCCTCCACTTT	CAWSREGGSPLHF
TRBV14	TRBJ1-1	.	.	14	TGTGCCAGCAGCCAAGCGGGGATGAACACTGAAGCTTTCTTT	CASSQAGMNTEAFF
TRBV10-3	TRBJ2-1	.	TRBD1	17	TGTGCCATCAGTGGGGACAGGGCTAGCGGAGCCTACAATGAGCAGTTCTTC	CAISGDRASGAYNEQFF
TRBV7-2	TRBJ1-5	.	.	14	TGTGCCAGCAGCCCTACAGGGTACGGGCAGCCCCAGCATTTT	CASSPTGYGQPQHF
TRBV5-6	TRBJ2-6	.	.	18	TGTGCCAGCAGCTCGGGGACACTGACAGGCTCTGGGGCCAACGTCCTGACTTTC	CASSSGTLTGSGANVLTF
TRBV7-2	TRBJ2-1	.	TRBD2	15	TGTGCCAGCAGCCCAGCTAGCGGGAGGGGAGGTGAGCAGTTCTTC	CASSPASGRGGEQFF
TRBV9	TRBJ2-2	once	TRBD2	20	TGTGCCAGCAGCGTTACCCTAGCGGGAGCGGGTACCAGGAACACCGGGGAGCTGTTTTTT	CASSVTLAGAGTRNTGELFF
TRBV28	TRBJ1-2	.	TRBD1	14	TGTGCCAGCAGTTTCCCCGGGACAGGGTTCGGCTACACCTTC	CASSFPGTGFGYTF
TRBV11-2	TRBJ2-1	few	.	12	TGTGCCAGCAGCCCGCGGCCTTATGAGCAGTTCTTC	CASSPRPYEQFF
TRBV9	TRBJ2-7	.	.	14	TGTGCCAGCAGCGTAGGAGGGCCCTTCTACGAGCAGTACTTC	CASSVGGPFYEQYF
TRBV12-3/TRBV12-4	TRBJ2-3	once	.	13	TGTGCCAGCAGCCGCAGCGGCACAGATACGCAGTATTTT	CASSRSGTDTQYF
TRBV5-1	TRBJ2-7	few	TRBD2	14	TGCGCCAGCAGCTTAGCCGTAACTAGCGGCGAGCAGTACTTC	CASSLAVTSGEQYF